The rows below give T cell receptor beta chains drawn from one sample of a study of Graves' ophthalmopathy and Graves' hyperthyroidism. TCRdb passed the multiplex PCR reads through MiXCR, listing each CDR3 protein once. The data show fewer than 350,000 distinct CDR3 sequences, 17% seen once. The sample taken for sequencing was peripheral blood. These receptors all stem from an adult man with Graves' ophthalmopathy. Both conserved end residues are part of each CDR3. The D gene is left open where the match is weak. Size values are once, few and many counts, or a class for expanded clones, and some rows have none.

d_gene,v_gene,j_gene,abundance,CDR3aa,CDR3nt
.,TRBV4-3,TRBJ1-1,many,CASSQDIGLNTEAFF,TGCGCCAGCAGCCAAGATATAGGGTTGAACACTGAAGCTTTCTTT
TRBD1,TRBV29-1,TRBJ2-2,many,CSGTRGPGGGELFF,TGCAGCGGAACCAGGGGGCCCGGAGGTGGGGAGCTGTTTTTT
TRBD1,TRBV6-2/TRBV6-3,TRBJ1-2,many,CASSDWTGPYGYTF,TGTGCCAGCAGTGACTGGACAGGGCCGTATGGCTACACCTTC
.,TRBV11-2,TRBJ1-6,.,CASRWGDKSPLHF,TGTGCCAGCAGATGGGGGGACAAATCACCCCTCCACTTT
TRBD1,TRBV30,TRBJ1-2,many,CACIGQGYGYTF,TGTGCCTGTATCGGACAGGGCTATGGCTACACCTTC
.,TRBV30,TRBJ1-1,many,CAWSVLGVTMNTEAFF,TGTGCCTGGAGTGTACTGGGTGTCACCATGAACACTGAAGCTTTCTTT
.,TRBV11-2,TRBJ1-2,.,CASSLYLHDYGYTF,TGTGCCAGCAGCTTGTACCTGCATGACTATGGCTACACCTTC
.,TRBV20-1,TRBJ2-5,many,CSARRGVGETQYF,TGCAGTGCTAGAAGGGGGGTTGGAGAGACCCAGTACTTC
TRBD1,TRBV19,TRBJ2-2,many,CASSGQGVFGELFF,TGTGCCAGCTCTGGACAGGGGGTATTCGGGGAGCTGTTTTTT
.,TRBV27,TRBJ1-1,many,CASSLFGSLNTEAFF,TGTGCCAGCAGTTTATTTGGCAGCTTGAACACTGAAGCTTTCTTT
.,TRBV18,TRBJ2-5,.,CARSPPVLEAQYF,TGTGCCAGATCACCACCGGTTCTAGAGGCCCAGTACTTC
.,TRBV5-5,TRBJ2-2,many,CASSLAASSPGELFF,TGTGCCAGCAGCTTGGCTGCTAGCTCCCCCGGGGAGCTGTTTTTT
.,TRBV6-1,TRBJ2-7,many,CASRAVAYEQYF,TGTGCCAGCAGGGCAGTTGCCTACGAGCAGTACTTC
.,TRBV20-1,TRBJ1-2,many,CSARGPDIGYGYTF,TGCAGTGCCCGTGGCCCGGATATTGGCTATGGCTACACCTTC
TRBD1,TRBV30,TRBJ2-7,once,CAWRPRGQGAYEQYF,TGTGCCTGGAGGCCTCGGGGACAGGGGGCCTACGAGCAGTACTTC
.,TRBV5-6,TRBJ2-5,many,CASSLGSAQETQYF,TGTGCCAGCAGCTTGGGTTCAGCCCAAGAGACCCAGTACTTC
.,TRBV7-9,TRBJ1-5,many,CASSRGAGGPQHF,TGTGCCAGCAGTAGGGGAGCCGGGGGGCCCCAGCATTTT
TRBD1,TRBV18,TRBJ1-1,many,CASSPFDRGRASTEAFF,TGTGCCAGCTCACCATTCGACAGGGGAAGGGCCTCGACTGAAGCTTTCTTT
.,TRBV12-5,TRBJ2-5,many,CASGLMVGDQETQYF,TGTGCTAGTGGCCTTATGGTGGGCGATCAAGAGACCCAGTACTTC
.,TRBV7-3,TRBJ1-1,many,CASSLAPGVTEAFF,TGTGCCAGCAGCTTAGCCCCAGGGGTCACTGAAGCTTTCTTT
.,TRBV27,TRBJ1-1,many,CASSRETGRTEAFF,TGTGCCAGCAGTCGCGAAACAGGGAGGACTGAAGCTTTCTTT
.,TRBV4-3,TRBJ1-2,many,CASSQADRGRGYTF,TGCGCCAGCAGCCAAGCGGACAGAGGCAGGGGCTACACCTTC
TRBD2,TRBV12-3/TRBV12-4,TRBJ2-5,many,CASSRRGGLGETQYF,TGTGCCAGCAGTCGCCGGGGGGGGTTGGGAGAGACCCAGTACTTC
.,TRBV6-2/TRBV6-3,TRBJ1-2,many,CASSYFALGQRQNYGYTF,TGTGCCAGCAGTTACTTCGCCCTGGGGCAGCGCCAGAACTATGGCTACACCTTC
TRBD2,TRBV7-8,TRBJ2-7,many,CASSSRGSGSYEQYF,TGTGCCAGCAGCTCGCGGGGTAGCGGGAGCTACGAGCAGTACTTC
.,TRBV11-2,TRBJ1-1,few,CASSLVGGGANTEAFF,TGTGCCAGCAGCTTAGTAGGAGGGGGGGCGAACACTGAAGCTTTCTTT
.,TRBV15,TRBJ2-6,many,CATSRESQGSYGANVLTF,TGTGCCACCAGCAGAGAGTCGCAGGGTTCTTATGGGGCCAACGTCCTGACTTTC
.,TRBV30,TRBJ1-2,.,CAWSGGGGADGYTF,TGTGCCTGGAGTGGCGGGGGGGGCGCAGATGGCTACACCTTC
TRBD1,TRBV20-1,TRBJ1-3,many,CSARSSGQGLGNTIYF,TGCAGTGCTAGGTCCTCGGGACAGGGACTCGGAAACACCATATATTTT
.,TRBV20-1,TRBJ2-7,many,CSASPGDGLSSYEQYF,TGCAGTGCTAGCCCCGGGGATGGACTTAGCTCCTACGAGCAGTACTTC
.,TRBV19,TRBJ1-5,many,CASSSGAMAGRANQPQHF,TGTGCCAGTAGTTCCGGGGCCATGGCTGGCCGGGCAAATCAGCCCCAGCATTTT
TRBD1,TRBV11-1,TRBJ1-2,many,CASSGRDRGLISGYTF,TGTGCCAGCAGCGGCCGGGACAGGGGGCTAATTAGTGGCTACACCTTC
TRBD1,TRBV5-1,TRBJ1-2,many,CASRRTGGNYGYTF,TGCGCCAGCAGACGTACAGGGGGGAACTATGGCTACACCTTC
TRBD1,TRBV28,TRBJ2-7,few,CASRPGQPAYEQYF,TGTGCCAGCAGACCGGGACAGCCAGCCTACGAGCAGTACTTC
TRBD1,TRBV2,TRBJ1-2,many,CASSLQGRPNYGYTF,TGTGCCAGCAGTCTACAGGGGAGGCCTAACTATGGCTACACCTTC
TRBD1,TRBV5-1,TRBJ2-5,many,CASSLESAIGTGAEETQYF,TGCGCCAGCAGCTTGGAATCCGCGATTGGGACAGGGGCTGAAGAGACCCAGTACTTC
.,TRBV6-2/TRBV6-3,TRBJ1-1,many,CASSLKEARGAFF,TGTGCCAGCAGCCTTAAGGAGGCGCGGGGGGCTTTCTTT
.,TRBV5-1,TRBJ1-2,few,CASSWGLNNDGGYTF,TGCGCCAGCAGCTGGGGCCTTAACAACGATGGGGGCTACACCTTC
.,TRBV15,TRBJ2-5,many,CATSREMETQYF,TGTGCCACCAGCAGAGAGATGGAGACCCAGTACTTC
.,TRBV28,TRBJ1-6,many,CASRQGGEDSPLHF,TGTGCCAGCCGGCAAGGAGGGGAAGATTCACCCCTCCACTTT
TRBD1,TRBV10-3,TRBJ2-5,many,CAIKPDRGPSETQYF,TGTGCCATCAAACCAGACAGGGGGCCTAGTGAGACCCAGTACTTC
TRBD1,TRBV2,TRBJ1-3,many,CASSGGQGGTIYF,TGTGCCAGCAGTGGAGGACAGGGGGGCACCATATATTTT
TRBD1,TRBV30,TRBJ2-2,.,CAWDLGQGAVTGELFF,TGTGCCTGGGACCTCGGGCAGGGGGCCGTCACCGGGGAGCTGTTTTTT
.,TRBV6-1,TRBJ2-2,many,CASSPSGTGELFF,TGTGCCAGCAGCCCCTCGGGGACCGGGGAGCTGTTTTTT
TRBD1,TRBV6-1,TRBJ2-2,many,CASSPQGANTGELFF,TGTGCCAGCAGTCCACAGGGGGCAAACACCGGGGAGCTGTTTTTT
.,TRBV28,TRBJ2-7,many,CASSSSREGYEQYF,TGTGCCAGCAGTTCTTCTAGAGAGGGCTACGAGCAGTACTTC
TRBD1,TRBV4-2,TRBJ1-2,many,CASSQVRDRGHFYGYTF,TGTGCCAGCAGCCAAGTGCGCGACAGGGGGCACTTCTATGGCTACACCTTC
.,TRBV28,TRBJ2-2,few,CASSLNGGMTGELFF,TGTGCCAGCAGTTTAAACGGGGGCATGACCGGGGAGCTGTTTTTT
.,TRBV5-5,TRBJ2-7,once,CVSSANMGQYEQYF,TGTGTCAGCAGCGCAAACATGGGGCAGTACGAGCAGTACTTC
.,TRBV2,TRBJ2-7,many,CASSGYSYEQYF,TGTGCCAGCAGTGGGTACTCCTACGAGCAGTACTTC
.,TRBV7-9,TRBJ1-3,many,CASSARERSGNTIYF,TGTGCCAGCAGCGCAAGGGAGAGGTCTGGAAACACCATATATTTT